A single T cell receptor beta chain is shown here with its context. Its specificity is not known. Assay: immunoSEQ multiplex PCR; the TCRdb copy retains only in-frame clones and omits some. The sample records 250,000 to 400,000 clones, 88% being singletons. The data are from a study of cytomegalovirus exposure and HLA in healthy donors. Study-level results: Among TCR beta chains, those listed as cytomegalovirus-associated numbered roughly 150.

V was pared by 0 bases and J by 0 bases, with 12 bases between. The CDR3 is 16 amino acids. Germline values: CDR1 SGDLS, CDR2 YYNGEE. The receptor was derived from a man aged 25 to 40 in good health and CMV-seronegative. The rearrangement joins TRBV9 to TRBJ1-2; D ambiguous. Sequencing was performed on PBMCs. The CDR3 spells CASSVVVTIPNYGYTF. As DNA, the CDR3 is TGTGCCAGCAGCGTAGTTGTCACAATCCCTAACTATGGCTACACCTTC.